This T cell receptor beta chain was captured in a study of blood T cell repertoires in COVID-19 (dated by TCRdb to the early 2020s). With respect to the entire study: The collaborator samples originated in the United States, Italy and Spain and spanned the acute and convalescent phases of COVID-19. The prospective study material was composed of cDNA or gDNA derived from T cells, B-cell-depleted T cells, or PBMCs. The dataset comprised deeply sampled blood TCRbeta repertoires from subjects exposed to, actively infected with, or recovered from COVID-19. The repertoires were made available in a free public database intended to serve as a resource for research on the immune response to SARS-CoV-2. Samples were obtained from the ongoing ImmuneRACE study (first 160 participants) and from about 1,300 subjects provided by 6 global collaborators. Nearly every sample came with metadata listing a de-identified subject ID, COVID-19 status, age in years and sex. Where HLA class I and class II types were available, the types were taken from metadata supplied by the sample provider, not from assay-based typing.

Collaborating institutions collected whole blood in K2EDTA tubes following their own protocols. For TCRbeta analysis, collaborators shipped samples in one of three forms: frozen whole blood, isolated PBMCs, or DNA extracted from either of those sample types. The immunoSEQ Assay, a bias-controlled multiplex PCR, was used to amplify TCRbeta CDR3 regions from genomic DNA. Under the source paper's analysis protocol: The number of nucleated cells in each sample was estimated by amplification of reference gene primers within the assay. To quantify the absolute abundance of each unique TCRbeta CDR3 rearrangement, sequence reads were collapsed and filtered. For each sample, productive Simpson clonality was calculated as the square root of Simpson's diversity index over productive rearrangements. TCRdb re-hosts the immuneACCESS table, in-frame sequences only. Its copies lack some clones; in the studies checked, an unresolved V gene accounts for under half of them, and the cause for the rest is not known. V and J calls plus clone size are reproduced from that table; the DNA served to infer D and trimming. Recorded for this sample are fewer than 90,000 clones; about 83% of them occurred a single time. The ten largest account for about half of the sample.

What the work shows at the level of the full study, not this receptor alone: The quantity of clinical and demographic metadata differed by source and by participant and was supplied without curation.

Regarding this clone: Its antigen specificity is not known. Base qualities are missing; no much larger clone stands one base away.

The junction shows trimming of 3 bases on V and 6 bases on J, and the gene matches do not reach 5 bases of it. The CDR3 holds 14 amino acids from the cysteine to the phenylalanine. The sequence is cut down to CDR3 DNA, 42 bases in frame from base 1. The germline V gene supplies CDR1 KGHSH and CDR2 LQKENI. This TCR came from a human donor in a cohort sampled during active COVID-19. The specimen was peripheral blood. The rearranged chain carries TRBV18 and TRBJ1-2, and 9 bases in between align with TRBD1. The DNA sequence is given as TGTGCCAGCTCACCCGGACAGGGGCAGGATGGCTACACCTTC. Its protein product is CASSPGQGQDGYTF.